What follows are 26 T cell receptor beta chains derived from one specimen sequenced in a study of T cell changes during pregnancy in multiple sclerosis. Profiling relied on immunoSEQ multiplex PCR, and the TCRdb table lists in-frame clones only, not all of them. In the table there are around 88,000 clones, about 91% of which are singletons. The sample was peripheral blood, taken after pregnancy. These receptors all come from a female donor in good health, enrolled as a control in a pregnancy study.

The rearrangement uses TRBV28 and TRBJ2-1; D perhaps matches TRBD2 (6 bases). The CDR3 covers 14 residues. Trimming cost V 5 bases and J 6 bases, with 14 bases left between them. CDR1 MDHEN and CDR2 SYDVKM come from the germline V gene. CDR3 nucleotides: TGTGCCAGCAGTGAATCCAACGGGGGCAATGAGCAGTTCTTC. This sequence encodes CASSESNGGNEQFF.

The chain carries TRBV7-8 and TRBJ2-7; 7 bases map to TRBD2. The CDR3 has 15 residues. CDR1 and CDR2 from the germline V gene are SGHVS and FQNEAQ. Trimming took 3 bases from V and 2 from J; bases not matched to a gene: 7. The CDR3 region is CASSFFASGTYEQYF. As DNA, the CDR3 is TGTGCCAGCAGCTTCTTCGCTAGCGGAACCTACGAGCAGTACTTC.

The V and J genes are TRBV5-5 and TRBJ1-5; D gene uncertain. Germline CDR1 SGHKS, CDR2 YYEKEE (reference sequence). The CDR3 is 13 residues long. Trimming stripped 2 bases from V and 0 bases from J, with 3 bases between. CDR3 nucleotides: TGTGCCAGCAGCTTTAATAGCAATCAGCCCCAGCATTTT. This sequence encodes CASSFNSNQPQHF.

V usage is TRBV10-2 and J usage is TRBJ2-7; 11 nucleotides line up with TRBD2. The CDR3 spans 15 residues. Trimming cost V 6 bases and J 4 bases; bases outside gene matches: 8. CDR1 WSHSY and CDR2 SAAADI come from the germline V gene. CDR3 nucleotide sequence: TGCGCCAGCAGGGCGACTAGCGGGGCTCTTTACGAGCAGTACTTC. Protein product: CASRATSGALYEQYF.

This sequence joins TRBV19 and TRBJ2-1; perhaps TRBD2 as D (5 bases). V was trimmed by 6 bases and J by 4 bases, leaving 10 bases between them. Germline values: CDR1 LNHDA, CDR2 SQIVND (reference sequence). The length of the CDR3 is 13 residues. Here the CDR3 reads CASSNRGYNEQFF. In DNA form, the CDR3 reads TGTGCCAGTAGCAACCGGGGATACAATGAGCAGTTCTTC.

The chain joins TRBV7-9 to TRBJ1-1; a weak D match, TRBD1 (5 bases). Germline assignment: CDR1 SEHNR and CDR2 FQNEAQ (reference sequence). There are 14 residues in the CDR3. The V end was cut by 7 bases, the J end by 4 bases, with 16 bases between. The CDR3: CASTRPLGGTEAFF. The CDR3 DNA reads as TGTGCCAGCACCCGACCATTGGGGGGCACTGAAGCTTTCTTT. Together with reference TRBV7-9 and TRBJ1-1, the CDR3 gives the full variable domain: DTGVSQNPRHKITKRGQNVTFRCDPISEHNRLYWYRQTLGQGPEFLTYFQNEAQLEKSRLLSDRFSAERPKGSFSTLEIQRTEQGDSAMYLCASTRPLGGTEAFFGQGTRLTVV.

This clone is a singleton in its sample. V gene TRBV7-2 combines with J gene TRBJ2-1; possibly TRBD2 for D (6 bases). The CDR3 is 15 residues long. V dropped 4 bases and J dropped 4 bases, with 14 bases sitting between them. Per the germline V gene, CDR1 is SGHTA and CDR2 is FQGNSA. CDR3 nucleotides: TGTGCCAGCAGCTCTGTCCCGGGAGCATACAATGAGCAGTTCTTC. It yields the protein CASSSVPGAYNEQFF.

This clone was recorded only once. The V gene is TRBV28, the J gene TRBJ2-3; D unresolved. The CDR3 has 12 residues. Looked up from germline, CDR1 is MDHEN and CDR2 is SYDVKM. Trimming shortened V by 8 bases and J by 4 bases, and 10 bases separated the two germline ends. The CDR3 loop is CASSSVSDTQYF. The CDR3 DNA reads TGTGCCAGCTCCTCGGTCTCAGATACGCAGTATTTT.

This clone was recorded a few times. The V call is TRBV28, the J call TRBJ1-1; 9 bases are a match to TRBD1. The CDR3 extends over 13 amino acids. The V and J ends lost 6 bases and 5 bases, in that order; junction bases with no gene match: 4. Germline V gene data show CDR1 as MDHEN and CDR2 as SYDVKM. The CDR3 region is CASRDRGRTEAFF. In DNA, the CDR3 is TGTGCCAGCAGGGACAGGGGAAGAACTGAAGCTTTCTTT.

This chain joins TRBV29-1 and TRBJ2-1, with a tentative D call TRBD2 (7 bases). The CDR3 is 12 amino acids. CDR1 is SQVTM and CDR2 is ANQGSEA in the germline V gene. V lost 3 bases and J lost 9, with 12 bases in between. Here the CDR3 DNA reads TGCAGCGTTGAGGGAGGGGGAAGTGAGCAGTTCTTC. The encoded protein is CSVEGGGSEQFF.

The rearrangement links TRBV28 to TRBJ1-2, with 8 bases aligning to TRBD1. The germline V gene encodes CDR1 MDHEN and CDR2 SYDVKM. Germline trimming cut 6 bases from V and 8 bases from J; bases unmatched to any gene: 17. The CDR3 runs to 16 residues. CDR3 amino acids: CASRTGGLGGAGGYTF. CDR3 DNA: TGTGCCAGCAGAACAGGGGGGCTAGGGGGCGCGGGGGGCTACACCTTC.

CDR3 in DNA: TGTGCCAGGAGGAGGGGGCTCACCTACGAGCAGTACTTC. It translates to CARRRGLTYEQYF. This rearrangement joins TRBV25-1 to TRBJ2-7; tentatively, D is TRBD1 (7 bases). V lost 9 bases and J lost 2, with 14 bases in between. There are 13 residues in the CDR3. Germline assignment: CDR1 MGHDK and CDR2 SYGVNS.

This chain joins TRBV4-1 and TRBJ1-1, with D possibly being TRBD1 (5 bases). The CDR3 covers 16 residues. Germline V lookup: CDR1 MGHRA, CDR2 YSYEKL. The V end lost 1 base, the J end lost 0 bases, and 12 bases lay between the germline ends. The CDR3 reads CASSQAGSHLNTEAFF. The CDR3 bases are TGCGCCAGCAGCCAAGCAGGGTCCCATTTGAACACTGAAGCTTTCTTT.

The J gene is TRBJ2-3, the V gene TRBV7-9; TRBD2 is a possible D gene (5 bases). The CDR3 is 14 amino acids. Germline lookup yields CDR1 SEHNR and CDR2 FQNEAQ (reference sequence). V shed 1 base and J shed 1 base, with 6 bases lying between them. As DNA, the CDR3 is TGTGCCAGCAGCTTAGAGAGGGGCACAGATACGCAGTATTTT. It specifies CASSLERGTDTQYF.

This clone was picked up many times. The chain couples TRBV4-2 to TRBJ2-7, with TRBD2 identical over 13 bases. V was pared by 0 bases and J by 5 bases, with 4 bases of the junction left unmatched. The CDR3 covers 16 residues. Germline V CDR1 and CDR2: LGHNA, YNFKEQ. The CDR3 loop is CASSQDGTSGAHEQYF. In DNA form, the CDR3 reads TGTGCCAGCAGCCAAGATGGGACTAGCGGGGCCCACGAGCAGTACTTC.

The chain links TRBV7-9 to TRBJ2-7, with TRBD2 matching over 9 bases. Losses at the gene ends were 4 bases for V and 7 bases for J; bases not matched to a gene: 11. The CDR3 consists of 15 residues. Germline CDR1 is SEHNR and CDR2 is FQNEAQ (reference sequence). CDR3 bases: TGTGCCAGCAGCTATCTAGCGGGATCAAGAGGGGAGCAGTACTTC. This codes for CASSYLAGSRGEQYF.

The chain uses TRBV28 and TRBJ1-1; 8 bases are a match to TRBD1. The germline gives CDR1 MDHEN, CDR2 SYDVKM. V trimming: 6 bases; J trimming: 5 bases; junction bases outside the gene matches: 8. CDR3 length: 14 amino acids. DNA for the CDR3: TGTGCCAGCAGGGCTGGGACAGGTGTGACTGAAGCTTTCTTT. Its translation is CASRAGTGVTEAFF.

The chain's CDR3 is CASRTGLLNEKLFF. In DNA form, the CDR3 reads TGCGCCAGCAGGACAGGACTCCTCAATGAAAAACTGTTTTTT. The chain combines TRBV5-1 with TRBJ1-4; the D gene is possibly TRBD1 (6 bases). The germline V and J ends were trimmed by 5 bases and 5 bases, with 13 bases remaining between them. The CDR3 loop spans 14 amino acids. Germline V gene data show CDR1 as SGHRS and CDR2 as YFSETQ.

The sample holds one count of this clone. The genes are TRBV7-9 and TRBJ1-1; TRBD1 is a possible D gene (6 bases). This CDR3 contains 13 residues. Trimming removed 8 bases from V and 7 bases from J, with 17 bases in between. Germline CDR1 is SEHNR and CDR2 is FQNEAQ (reference sequence). The CDR3 nucleotides are TGTGCCAGCGATTTGGGGACACGGAGTGAAGCTTTCTTT. As protein: CASDLGTRSEAFF.

The chain employs TRBV28 and TRBJ1-5; D ambiguous. V was pared by 2 bases and J by 5 bases, with 13 bases between. Germline V lookup: CDR1 MDHEN, CDR2 SYDVKM. This CDR3 is 15 amino acids long. DNA of the CDR3: TGTGCCAGCAGTTTAGACAACAGCCATTATCAGCCCCAGCATTTT. Its protein is CASSLDNSHYQPQHF. Together with reference TRBV28 and TRBJ1-5, the CDR3 gives the full variable domain: DVKVTQSSRYLVKRTGEKVFLECVQDMDHENMFWYRQDPGLGLRLIYFSYDVKMKEKGDIPEGYSVSREKKERFSLILESASTNQTSMYLCASSLDNSHYQPQHFGDGTRLSIL.

This chain joins TRBV6-1 and TRBJ2-7, with 8 bases aligning to TRBD2. The CDR3 is 14 amino acids. V was clipped by 3 bases and J by 6 bases; unmatched bases: 7. Germline CDR1 and CDR2: MNHNS and SASEGT. CDR3 nucleotide sequence: TGTGCCAGCAGTGAGGGACTCGCGGGAGGCGAGCAGTACTTC. Amino acid sequence: CASSEGLAGGEQYF.

The J gene is TRBJ2-1, the V gene TRBV5-1; tentative D call: TRBD2 (6 bases). CDR1 and CDR2 from the germline V gene are SGHRS and YFSETQ. Trimming cost V 4 bases and J 6 bases, with 17 bases left between them. The CDR3 has 15 residues. Here the CDR3 reads CASSPNGGASNEQFF. In DNA, the CDR3 is TGCGCCAGCAGCCCCAACGGAGGGGCAAGCAATGAGCAGTTCTTC.

The chain carries TRBV7-2 and TRBJ2-5; D is possibly TRBD2 (5 bases). The CDR3 covers 14 residues. Trimming removed 5 bases at V and 1 base at J, with 11 bases between. The germline CDR1 and CDR2 sequences are SGHTA and FQGNSA. The CDR3 nucleotides read TGTGCCAGCAGCCCCAAACTAGGCCAAGAGACCCAGTACTTC. This encodes CASSPKLGQETQYF.

V and J are TRBV7-9 and TRBJ1-1; 11 nucleotides align to TRBD1. This CDR3 has 14 amino acids. With V trimmed by 5 bases and J by 11 bases, 10 bases remained unmatched. The germline V gene encodes CDR1 SEHNR and CDR2 FQNEAQ (reference sequence). In nucleotides, the CDR3 is TGTGCCAGCAGCCCCCTCGGACAGGGGGCTCGCGCTTTCTTT. The encoded protein is CASSPLGQGARAFF. Full variable domain (rest looked up from reference TRBV7-9 and TRBJ1-1): DTGVSQNPRHKITKRGQNVTFRCDPISEHNRLYWYRQTLGQGPEFLTYFQNEAQLEKSRLLSDRFSAERPKGSFSTLEIQRTEQGDSAMYLCASSPLGQGARAFFGQGTRLTVV.

The chain couples TRBV5-4 to TRBJ2-1; 9 bases agree with TRBD2. Germline-derived CDR1 and CDR2 are SGHNT and YYREEE (reference sequence). This CDR3 is 16 amino acids long. Trimming at V came to 1 base and at J to 4 bases, leaving 6 bases not matched to a gene. CDR3 sequence reads: CASSLPPAGGYNEQFF. The CDR3 coding sequence is TGTGCCAGCAGCTTGCCCCCGGCGGGAGGGTACAATGAGCAGTTCTTC.

The V gene is TRBV2, the J gene TRBJ2-1, with TRBD2 identical over 8 bases. J was trimmed by 7 bases and V by 6 bases; bases with no gene match: 11. The CDR3 contains 15 residues. The germline gives CDR1 SNHLY, CDR2 FYNNEI. CDR3 coding DNA: TGTGCCAGCAGCGTAAGGACTAGCCCATGGAATGAGCAGTTCTTC. Encoded protein: CASSVRTSPWNEQFF.